These T cell receptor beta chains were read from a single sample in a study of CD8 T cells in ankylosing spondylitis. Each CDR3 protein gets one entry after TCRdb re-called the 5' RACE reads with MiXCR. The repertoire holds some 200,000 distinct CDR3 sequences, about 26% seen once, with 6.6% in the top ten. The sample comprised blood, either unsorted or a sorted T cell fraction (not recorded which). These receptors all stem from a male donor with ankylosing spondylitis or in good health (not recorded which). CDR3s include the opening cysteine and the closing phenylalanine or tryptophan. The D gene is left open where the match is weak. Size values are once, few and many counts, or a class for expanded clones, and some rows have none.

v_call	j_call	clone_size	d_call	cdr3_aa	cdr3_nt
TRBV5-1	TRBJ2-5	.	.	CASAWEGARETQYF	TGCGCCAGCGCGTGGGAGGGGGCTCGAGAGACCCAGTACTTC
TRBV5-1	TRBJ2-7	many	TRBD2	CASSLAGGDYEQYF	TGCGCCAGCAGCTTGGCCGGGGGGGACTACGAGCAGTACTTC
TRBV11-2	TRBJ1-1	many	.	CASSFGGFMNTEAFF	TGTGCCAGCAGCTTTGGGGGATTCATGAACACTGAAGCTTTCTTT
TRBV3-1	TRBJ1-1	many	TRBD1	CASSQGTGRTEAFF	TGTGCCAGCAGCCAAGGGACAGGGCGGACTGAAGCTTTCTTT
TRBV10-3	TRBJ1-4	.	TRBD1	CGAGQGPNEKLFF	TGTGGCGCTGGACAGGGCCCTAATGAAAAACTGTTTTTT
TRBV19	TRBJ2-1	.	.	CASTNYNEQFF	TGTGCCAGTACTAACTACAATGAGCAGTTCTTC
TRBV28	TRBJ2-3	many	TRBD2	CASLQGGGGTDTQYF	TGTGCCAGCCTGCAGGGCGGGGGGGGCACAGATACGCAGTATTTT
TRBV28	TRBJ2-7	many	TRBD1	CASSLSWDRGFNEQYF	TGTGCCAGCAGTTTAAGCTGGGACAGGGGATTCAACGAGCAGTACTTC
TRBV20-1	TRBJ1-1	many	.	CSASPQGNTEAFF	TGCAGTGCTTCCCCTCAGGGGAACACTGAAGCTTTCTTT
TRBV29-1	TRBJ2-6	few	TRBD2	CSVGGLAGGVGANVLTF	TGCAGCGTTGGAGGACTAGCGGGAGGCGTGGGGGCCAACGTCCTGACTTTC
TRBV5-1	TRBJ2-4	many	TRBD1	CASSLVDREDIQYF	TGCGCCAGCAGCTTGGTGGACAGGGAGGACATTCAGTACTTC
TRBV24-1	TRBJ2-1	few	.	CATSDLGTHEQFF	TGTGCCACCAGTGATTTGGGGACACATGAGCAGTTCTTC
TRBV12-3/TRBV12-4	TRBJ1-2	few	TRBD1	CASSPTGAPNYGYTF	TGTGCCAGCAGTCCCACAGGGGCGCCTAACTATGGCTACACCTTC
TRBV20-1	TRBJ2-1	.	.	CSARDPQRSYNEQFF	TGCAGTGCTAGAGACCCCCAGCGCTCCTACAATGAGCAGTTCTTC
TRBV4-2	TRBJ2-1	many	TRBD1	CASSQIRQGVNEQFF	TGTGCCAGCAGCCAAATTAGACAGGGGGTGAATGAGCAGTTCTTC
TRBV20-1	TRBJ1-1	few	.	CSARGGRQGRIGDTEAFF	TGCAGTGCTAGGGGCGGTCGTCAAGGGAGGATTGGAGACACTGAAGCTTTCTTT
TRBV15	TRBJ2-1	few	.	CATSRASGSYNEQFF	TGTGCCACCAGCAGAGCGAGCGGCTCCTACAATGAGCAGTTCTTC
TRBV10-1	TRBJ2-7	.	.	CASSEGSRPWEQYF	TGCGCCAGCAGTGAGGGCAGTAGACCATGGGAGCAGTACTTC
TRBV28	TRBJ2-7	many	TRBD2	CASGTSGVSYEQYF	TGTGCCAGCGGGACTAGCGGGGTATCCTACGAGCAGTACTTC
TRBV29-1	TRBJ2-3	many	TRBD1	CSVGKTGVFDTQYF	TGCAGCGTTGGGAAAACAGGGGTTTTCGATACGCAGTATTTT
TRBV29-1	TRBJ2-7	many	TRBD1	CSVRQGLSYEQYF	TGCAGCGTGAGACAGGGGCTTTCCTACGAGCAGTACTTC
TRBV5-1	TRBJ1-2	many	TRBD1	CASSLGTGIIDGYGYTF	TGCGCCAGCAGCTTGGGGACAGGGATTATTGATGGCTATGGCTACACCTTC
TRBV7-2	TRBJ2-2	many	.	CASSLGQGSGELFF	TGTGCCAGCAGCTTAGGGCAGGGTTCCGGGGAGCTGTTTTTT
TRBV2	TRBJ2-1	many	.	CASTALGPGDSPQFF	TGTGCCAGCACCGCCCTGGGGCCAGGAGATTCACCACAGTTCTTC
TRBV20-1	TRBJ1-3	.	.	CSARGGGTGNTIYF	TGCAGTGCTAGAGGAGGGGGTACGGGAAACACCATATATTTT
TRBV2	TRBJ2-1	.	TRBD1	CASSSIRDRQFF	TGTGCCAGCAGTTCTATCCGGGACAGGCAGTTCTTC
TRBV3-1	TRBJ2-5	.	TRBD2	CASSQESSGSYQETQYF	TGTGCCAGCAGCCAAGAGAGTAGCGGGAGTTACCAAGAGACCCAGTACTTC
TRBV7-9	TRBJ1-1	.	.	CASSLVGGSANTEAFF	TGTGCCAGCAGCCTAGTAGGTGGCAGTGCCAACACTGAAGCTTTCTTT
TRBV12-3/TRBV12-4	TRBJ2-5	many	.	CASSPRAVETQYF	TGTGCCAGCAGCCCTAGGGCTGTAGAGACCCAGTACTTC
TRBV12-3/TRBV12-4	TRBJ2-4	.	.	CASSLNGAIQYF	TGTGCCAGCAGTTTAAACGGGGCCATTCAGTACTTC
TRBV7-8	TRBJ2-5	.	.	CASSLAGGKGQETQYF	TGTGCCAGCAGCTTAGCAGGCGGGAAGGGCCAAGAGACCCAGTACTTC
TRBV10-3	TRBJ2-3	many	TRBD2	CAISESKDLAGVDTQYF	TGTGCCATCAGTGAGTCGAAGGATCTAGCGGGAGTGGATACGCAGTATTTT
TRBV12-3/TRBV12-4	TRBJ2-1	many	TRBD2	CASNLNSGSPNEQFF	TGTGCCAGCAACCTCAATAGCGGGAGTCCCAATGAGCAGTTCTTC
TRBV6-1	TRBJ2-1	many	.	CASRAHLGAENNEQFF	TGTGCCAGCCGTGCCCACCTAGGAGCGGAGAACAATGAGCAGTTCTTC
TRBV20-1	TRBJ2-7	.	TRBD2	CSASPGTSGYYEQYF	TGCAGTGCTAGCCCCGGGACTAGCGGTTACTACGAGCAGTACTTC
TRBV20-1	TRBJ1-1	few	.	CSARPTGGGKVMNTEAFF	TGCAGTGCTAGACCCACCGGGGGAGGGAAAGTCATGAACACTGAAGCTTTCTTT
TRBV5-1	TRBJ2-1	many	TRBD2	CASSLAGLAGYNEQFF	TGCGCCAGCAGCTTGGCAGGCCTAGCGGGATACAATGAGCAGTTCTTC
TRBV4-3	TRBJ1-1	few	TRBD1	CASSQAQGIPEAFF	TGCGCCAGCAGCCAAGCACAGGGGATCCCTGAAGCTTTCTTT
TRBV6-1	TRBJ2-7	.	.	CASKGSGSSYEQYF	TGTGCCAGCAAGGGGTCCGGGAGCTCCTACGAGCAGTACTTC
TRBV27	TRBJ2-5	.	.	CASSTAGVRETQYF	TGTGCCAGCAGTACGGCAGGGGTTCGAGAGACCCAGTACTTC
TRBV18	TRBJ2-1	.	TRBD2	CASSPRTSGINEQFF	TGTGCCAGCTCACCACGGACTAGCGGAATTAATGAGCAGTTCTTC
TRBV6-5	TRBJ2-7	few	.	CASSYSGRYYEQYF	TGTGCCAGCAGTTACTCGGGACGGTACTACGAGCAGTACTTC
TRBV14	TRBJ2-7	many	TRBD2	CASSQVIGRGFEQYF	TGTGCCAGCAGCCAAGTCATCGGGAGGGGTTTTGAGCAGTACTTC
TRBV20-1	TRBJ2-5	many	.	CSARDRPPKETQYF	TGCAGTGCTAGAGATAGGCCACCCAAGGAGACCCAGTACTTC
TRBV20-1	TRBJ2-3	many	.	CSARVRGADTQYF	TGCAGTGCTAGAGTTAGAGGGGCAGATACGCAGTATTTT
TRBV5-1	TRBJ2-5	.	.	CASSLRAGQTQETQYF	TGCGCCAGCAGCTTGCGCGCGGGACAGACCCAAGAGACCCAGTACTTC